A selection of T cell receptor beta chains follows, all from one sample in a study of shared clonotypes between healthy human individuals. The data were produced by immunoSEQ multiplex PCR, yet TCRdb's version contains in-frame clones alone and is incomplete. The data show 190,000 or so clones, around 63% seen once. The sample consisted of memory CD4+ T cells sorted from blood. The receptors shown here come from a man aged 30-40 years in good health. Each CDR3 is given with its conserved first and last residue. Each record gives: clone size, J gene, V gene, D gene, CDR3 DNA, CDR3 protein. D genes are given only for firm matches. Size is omitted from some rows. Given values are once, few, many or a class for expanded clones.

>NA|TRBJ2-7|TRBV5-1|TRBD1
TGCGCCAGCAGCTTAACAGGGGCTTACGAGCAGTACTTC
CASSLTGAYEQYF
>NA|TRBJ2-5|TRBV11-3|TRBD1
TGTGCCAGCAGCATAGGGACAGGGGCGGGGGAGACCCAGTACTTC
CASSIGTGAGETQYF
>NA|TRBJ2-3|TRBV20-1|NA
TGCAGTGCTATTATCGGAGATACGCAGTATTTT
CSAIIGDTQYF
>NA|TRBJ2-5|TRBV29-1|NA
TGCAGCGTCGGACAGGGAGGGGCCGTGGAGACCCAGTACTTC
CSVGQGGAVETQYF
>few|TRBJ2-7|TRBV5-4|NA
TGTGCCAGCAGCTTGGCCTATGCGGACGAGCAGTACTTC
CASSLAYADEQYF
>NA|TRBJ2-1|TRBV6-1|TRBD2
TGTGCCAGCAGTGACCTATGGGGGGGACTAGCGGACAATGAGCAGTTCTTC
CASSDLWGGLADNEQFF
>NA|TRBJ1-2|TRBV6-1|NA
TGTGCCAGCACGCGGGGGGCGCATGGCTACACCTTC
CASTRGAHGYTF
>many|TRBJ2-7|TRBV5-6|TRBD2
TGTGCCAGCAGCTTGACCCCACTAGCGGGAGTTTCCTACGAGCAGTACTTC
CASSLTPLAGVSYEQYF
>NA|TRBJ2-1|TRBV6-5|NA
TGTGCCAGCAGTTATTCGACCAGCTCTCCGGGGAATGAGCAGTTCTTC
CASSYSTSSPGNEQFF
>few|TRBJ2-7|TRBV15|NA
TGTGCCACCAGCAGAGGGGGCGGTCCCTACGAGCAGTACTTC
CATSRGGGPYEQYF
>few|TRBJ2-6|TRBV28|NA
TGTGCCACCTCAGGAGGTGGGGCCAACGTCCTGACTTTC
CATSGGGANVLTF
>NA|TRBJ2-3|TRBV7-2|TRBD2
TGTGCCAGCAGCTCAGGACTAGGTCTTGTCCGCACAGATACGCAGTATTTT
CASSSGLGLVRTDTQYF
>few|TRBJ2-1|TRBV2|NA
TGTGCCGGATCGACAAGAGAGGAGCAGTTCTTC
CAGSTREEQFF
>NA|TRBJ1-1|TRBV29-1|NA
TGCAGCGTTGGCTGGGCGGGGGGAGACACTGAAGCTTTCTTT
CSVGWAGGDTEAFF
>NA|TRBJ1-2|TRBV7-8|TRBD1
TGTGCCAGCAGTAGAACAGACAGGGCTCCTGGCTATGGCTACACCTTC
CASSRTDRAPGYGYTF
>NA|TRBJ2-7|TRBV2|NA
TGTGCCAGCAGGGAAACAGGGCCGATCTACGAGCAGTACTTC
CASRETGPIYEQYF
>NA|TRBJ2-1|TRBV7-8|TRBD1
TGTGCCAGCAGGACTACCAGGGGGTCCTCCTACAATGAGCAGTTCTTC
CASRTTRGSSYNEQFF
>NA|TRBJ2-3|TRBV18|NA
TGTGCCAGCTCACCGACGGTGTTGGGCACAGATACGCAGTATTTT
CASSPTVLGTDTQYF
>NA|TRBJ1-3|TRBV9|TRBD1
TGTGCCAGCAGCTCAACTTTACCGGGACAGGGAAGCACCATATATTTT
CASSSTLPGQGSTIYF
>NA|TRBJ1-2|TRBV2|NA
TGTGCCAGCAGTGCGTCCCAGGGCCTGGGCTATGGCTACACCTTC
CASSASQGLGYGYTF
>NA|TRBJ2-1|TRBV6-6|NA
TGTGCCAGCAGTTACGACGGGACCTACAATGAGCAGTTCTTC
CASSYDGTYNEQFF
>NA|TRBJ2-7|TRBV15|NA
TGTGCCACCAGCAGGAGAGGAGGGGCAAACTCCTACGAGCAGTACTTC
CATSRRGGANSYEQYF
>NA|TRBJ2-7|TRBV7-9|TRBD2
TGTGCCAGCAGCTTAGTCGGGAGGCTCGGCGAGCAGTACTTC
CASSLVGRLGEQYF
>NA|TRBJ2-7|TRBV14|TRBD1
TGTGCCAGCAGCCGGAGCCTAGGGGGCCGTTCCTCCTACGAGCAGTACTTC
CASSRSLGGRSSYEQYF
>NA|TRBJ2-5|TRBV7-2|TRBD2
TGTGCCAGCAGCTTCAGGACTAGCGGGCAAGAGACCCAGTACTTC
CASSFRTSGQETQYF
>NA|TRBJ1-1|TRBV18|NA
TGTGCCAGCTCACCACTGGGGGGCCGGACTGAAGCTTTCTTT
CASSPLGGRTEAFF
>NA|TRBJ1-2|TRBV18|NA
TGTGCCAGCTCACCAAACCAGGACCCCTCCTATGGCTACACCTTC
CASSPNQDPSYGYTF
>few|TRBJ2-7|TRBV5-1|NA
TGCGCCAGCAGCCAGAGTCAGGGGGGTTTGGGTGAGCAGTACTTC
CASSQSQGGLGEQYF
>NA|TRBJ2-4|TRBV9|TRBD2
TGTGCCAGCAGCGTAGAAGGGGTCTCGGGAGGGATTGGCAAAAACATTCAGTACTTC
CASSVEGVSGGIGKNIQYF
>few|TRBJ2-1|TRBV7-2|NA
TGTGCCAGCAGCCTACCCCCTATCTACGAGCAGTTCTTC
CASSLPPIYEQFF
>NA|TRBJ2-5|TRBV11-2|NA
TGTGCCAGCAGCTCGGTTCTAGCTCACCAAGAGACCCAGTACTTC
CASSSVLAHQETQYF
>NA|TRBJ2-7|TRBV10-3|TRBD2
TGTGCCATCAGTAACGACCCCACTAGCGGCTACGAGCAGTACTTC
CAISNDPTSGYEQYF
>NA|TRBJ2-5|TRBV5-4|NA
TGTGCCAGCAGCAAACAGGGTGAGCGAGAGACCCAGTACTTC
CASSKQGERETQYF
>NA|TRBJ1-4|TRBV7-9|NA
TGTGCCAGCAGCTTATATGGTAATGAAAAACTGTTTTTT
CASSLYGNEKLFF
>NA|TRBJ2-7|TRBV5-8|NA
TGTGCCAGCAGCTTTCGGGCGCCCGAGCAGTACTTC
CASSFRAPEQYF
>NA|TRBJ2-7|TRBV5-4|NA
TGTGCCAGCAGCTTGGGTTCAGGGGTACAGGCCTACGAGCAGTACTTC
CASSLGSGVQAYEQYF
>few|TRBJ1-4|TRBV19|NA
TGTGCCAGTAGTATAGCCGGGGGTAATGAAAAACTGTTTTTT
CASSIAGGNEKLFF
>NA|TRBJ2-2|TRBV11-2|NA
TGTGCCAGCAGCTGGACACCGGGACTCTCTGGGGAGCTGTTTTTT
CASSWTPGLSGELFF
>NA|TRBJ2-3|TRBV2|NA
TGTGCCAGCAGTGGACAAACTACAGATACGCAGTATTTT
CASSGQTTDTQYF
>NA|TRBJ2-1|TRBV14|TRBD2
TGTGCCAGCAGCCGCGGGGAGCTAGCGGGTAGCTCCTACAATGAGCAGTTCTTC
CASSRGELAGSSYNEQFF
>NA|TRBJ2-7|TRBV7-2|NA
TGTGCCAGCAGCTCCCCGTTCCGAAACGAGCAGTACTTC
CASSSPFRNEQYF
>few|TRBJ2-1|TRBV5-4|TRBD1
TGTGCCAGCAGCTCCGGACAGGGGAGGAATGAGCAGTTCTTC
CASSSGQGRNEQFF
>NA|TRBJ1-2|TRBV2|NA
TGTGCCAGCAGCCCGGGGCCTACTAACTATGGCTACACCTTC
CASSPGPTNYGYTF
>NA|TRBJ2-3|TRBV27|NA
TGTGCCAGCAGTTTATGGGTTGTGGGCACAGATACGCAGTATTTT
CASSLWVVGTDTQYF
>NA|TRBJ1-5|TRBV10-3|NA
TGTGCCATCAGTCGAGACGTAAATCAGCCCCAGCATTTT
CAISRDVNQPQHF
>NA|TRBJ2-4|TRBV21-1|NA
TGTGCCAGCAGCAAATGTTATAACATTCAGTACTTC
CASSKCYNIQYF
>NA|TRBJ1-5|TRBV6-5|NA
TGTGCCAGTAGAATACGAATATATAGCAATCAGCCCCAGCATTTT
CASRIRIYSNQPQHF
>many|TRBJ2-7|TRBV6-5|NA
TGTGCCAGCAGATACCCCAGTCCCTCAAACTTC
CASRYPSPSNF
>NA|TRBJ2-7|TRBV5-1|NA
TGCGCCAGCAGCCGGGCCGAAGGATCGGCGTACGAGCAGTACTTC
CASSRAEGSAYEQYF
>NA|TRBJ2-5|TRBV5-5|NA
TGTGCCAGCAGCTTGGATGGGGACCTCGTCAAGACCCAGTACTTC
CASSLDGDLVKTQYF
>NA|TRBJ2-5|TRBV29-1|TRBD2
TGCAGCGTGGAGGGTCTAGCGGCGGAGACCCAGTACTTC
CSVEGLAAETQYF
>NA|TRBJ2-7|TRBV21-1|NA
TGTGCCAGCAGCAAATGCGCTACAGGCTCCTACGAGCAGTACTTC
CASSKCATGSYEQYF
>NA|TRBJ2-7|TRBV6-1|TRBD2
TGTGCCAGCAGTGGGGGACTAGCGGGAGGGGAAAGGGAGCAGTACTTC
CASSGGLAGGEREQYF
>NA|TRBJ1-5|TRBV19|NA
TGTGCCAGTAGTATAATGCACCAACGGGGTCAGCCCCAGCATTTT
CASSIMHQRGQPQHF
>NA|TRBJ2-5|TRBV15|NA
TGTGCCACCAGCAGGGGAAGGGGCTTCCAAGAGACCCAGTACTTC
CATSRGRGFQETQYF